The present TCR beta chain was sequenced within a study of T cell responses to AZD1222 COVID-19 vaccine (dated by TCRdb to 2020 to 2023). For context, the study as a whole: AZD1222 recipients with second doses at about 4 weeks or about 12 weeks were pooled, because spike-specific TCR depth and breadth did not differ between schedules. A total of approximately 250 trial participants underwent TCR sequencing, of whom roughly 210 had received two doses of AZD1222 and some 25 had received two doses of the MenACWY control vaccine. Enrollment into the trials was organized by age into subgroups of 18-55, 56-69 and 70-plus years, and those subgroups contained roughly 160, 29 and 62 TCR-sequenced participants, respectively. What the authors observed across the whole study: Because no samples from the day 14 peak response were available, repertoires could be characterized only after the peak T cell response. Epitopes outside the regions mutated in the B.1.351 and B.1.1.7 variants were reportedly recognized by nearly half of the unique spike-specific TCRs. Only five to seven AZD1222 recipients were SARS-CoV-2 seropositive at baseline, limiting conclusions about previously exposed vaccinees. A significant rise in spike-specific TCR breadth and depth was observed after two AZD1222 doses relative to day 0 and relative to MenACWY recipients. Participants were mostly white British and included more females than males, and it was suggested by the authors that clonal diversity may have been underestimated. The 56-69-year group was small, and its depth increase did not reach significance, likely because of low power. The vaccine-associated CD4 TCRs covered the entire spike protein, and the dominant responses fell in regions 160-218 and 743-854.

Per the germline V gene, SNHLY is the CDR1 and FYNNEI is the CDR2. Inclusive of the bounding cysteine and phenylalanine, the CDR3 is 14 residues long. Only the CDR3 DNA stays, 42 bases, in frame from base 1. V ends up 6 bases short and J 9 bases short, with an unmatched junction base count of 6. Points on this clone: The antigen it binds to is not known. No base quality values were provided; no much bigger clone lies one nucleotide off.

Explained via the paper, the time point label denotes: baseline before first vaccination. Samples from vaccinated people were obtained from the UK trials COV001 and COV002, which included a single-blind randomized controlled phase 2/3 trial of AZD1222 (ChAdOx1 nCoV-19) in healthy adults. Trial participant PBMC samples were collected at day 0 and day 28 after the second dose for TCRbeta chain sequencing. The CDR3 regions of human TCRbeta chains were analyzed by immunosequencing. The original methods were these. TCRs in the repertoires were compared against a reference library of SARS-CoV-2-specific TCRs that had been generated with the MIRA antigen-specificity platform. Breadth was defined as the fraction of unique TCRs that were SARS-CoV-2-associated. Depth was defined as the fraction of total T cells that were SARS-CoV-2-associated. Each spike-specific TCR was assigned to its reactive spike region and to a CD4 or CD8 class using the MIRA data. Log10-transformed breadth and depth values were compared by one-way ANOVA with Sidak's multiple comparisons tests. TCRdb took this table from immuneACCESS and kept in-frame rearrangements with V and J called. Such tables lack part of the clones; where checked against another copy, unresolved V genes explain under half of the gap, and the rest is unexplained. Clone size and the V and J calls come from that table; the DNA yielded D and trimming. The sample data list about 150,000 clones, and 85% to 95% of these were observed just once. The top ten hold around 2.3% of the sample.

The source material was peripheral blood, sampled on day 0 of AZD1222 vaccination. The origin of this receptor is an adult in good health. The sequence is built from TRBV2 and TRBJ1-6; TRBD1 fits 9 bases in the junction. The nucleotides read TGTGCCAGCAGGGGGGGACAGGGAACTTCACCCCTCCACTTT. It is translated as CASRGGQGTSPLHF.